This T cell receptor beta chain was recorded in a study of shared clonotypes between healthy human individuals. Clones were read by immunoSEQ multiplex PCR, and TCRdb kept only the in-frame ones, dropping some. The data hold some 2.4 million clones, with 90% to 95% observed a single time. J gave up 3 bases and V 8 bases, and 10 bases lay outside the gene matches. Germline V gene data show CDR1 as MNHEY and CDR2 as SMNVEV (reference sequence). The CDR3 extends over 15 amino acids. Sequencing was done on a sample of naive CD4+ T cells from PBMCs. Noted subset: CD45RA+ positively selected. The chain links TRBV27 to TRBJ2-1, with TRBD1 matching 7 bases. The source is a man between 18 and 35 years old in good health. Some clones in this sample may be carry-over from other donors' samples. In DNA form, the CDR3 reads TGTGCCAGCTCATCCGGGACAGAAAACTACAATGAGCAGTTCTTC. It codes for CASSSGTENYNEQFF.